This T cell receptor (beta chain) was observed in a study of blood T cells in healthy people across ages. CDR3 length: 14 residues. CDR1 WNHNN and CDR2 SYGVQD come from the germline V gene (reference sequence). Between the trimmed V and J ends, which lost 0 bases and 6 bases, there was a span of 10 bases. This clonotype was found a few times. The second PCR ran roughly 6 to 12 cycles with a sample-barcoded 5' primer and J-beta primers. No fewer than 2.5 million CDR3-containing paired-end reads came from each sample. Each CDR3 protein gets one entry after TCRdb re-called the 5' RACE reads with MiXCR. This sample has 1.5 million to 2 million distinct CDR3 sequences, with 28% found just once.

Sequencing was performed on blood. J is TRBJ2-3 and V is TRBV10-1, with a weak D call TRBD1 (6 bases). The sequence was collected from a woman under 40 in good health. The CDR3 sequence is CASSESTGWDTQYF. In DNA, the CDR3 is TGCGCCAGCAGTGAGTCCACAGGGTGGGATACGCAGTATTTT.